This TCR beta chain was documented in a study of T cell responses to AZD1222 COVID-19 vaccine. The wider study: Both about-4-week and about-12-week second-dose recipients were combined. General study findings and limits: Spike-specific TCR breadth and depth both grew after two AZD1222 doses. Targeting of unmutated variant regions was reportedly seen in nearly half of spike-specific TCRs. The repertoires were collected only after the peak T cell response.

Per the germline V gene, CDR1 is SGHAT and CDR2 is FQNNGV. CDR3 size: 15 residues. V lost 0 bases, J lost 4 bases, and 2 bases stayed unmatched. A note on this clone: Antigen: not known.

Profiled with immunoSEQ multiplex PCR; TCRdb holds only in-frame clones, not every one. Of more than 50,000 clones detected, approximately 88% appear once; the ten largest clones hold 1.5% to 2.5%. The sample in question was peripheral blood, obtained on day 0 of AZD1222 vaccination. This TCR was recovered from an adult in good health. The genes are TRBV11-2 and TRBJ2-1, with TRBD2 matching over 8 bases. DNA for the CDR3: TGTGCCAGCAGCTTAGACGGGAGGGCGTACAATGAGCAGTTCTTC. This translates into CASSLDGRAYNEQFF.